A single sample gave rise to the 14 T cell receptor beta chains below, sequenced in a study of T cells in Graves' hyperthyroidism and ophthalmopathy. Amplified TCR beta CDR3 regions came from RNA transcripts. Using the HTBI primer set, a first-round RT-PCR was run on the TCR CDR3. TCRdb passed the multiplex PCR reads through MiXCR, listing each CDR3 protein once. The data contain 600,000 or so distinct CDR3 sequences, roughly 15% of them singletons. Sequencing was performed on blood. These receptors were collected from a woman in her twenties or thirties with Graves' hyperthyroidism.

This clonotype was recorded at least ten times. The CDR3 nucleotides read TGTGCCAGCAGCTCGGGGGGGGCTGTGGAAGCTTTCTTT. This encodes CASSSGGAVEAFF. The V gene is TRBV5-6, the J gene TRBJ1-1; D possibly corresponds to TRBD1 (6 bases). V lost 3 bases and J lost 8, with 14 bases in between. This CDR3 comprises 13 residues. Germline assignment: CDR1 SGHDT and CDR2 YYEEEE.

V is TRBV29-1 and J is TRBJ1-2; 10 bases map to TRBD1. Germline V CDR1 and CDR2: SQVTM, ANQGSEA. This CDR3 contains 14 residues. The ends lost 2 bases at V and 7 bases at J; junction bases unmatched: 7. The CDR3 DNA reads TGCAGCGTTGAAAGGACAGGGGGAAGAGGTGGCTACACCTTC. Its protein is CSVERTGGRGGYTF.

This clonotype was observed many times. A read error may account for a junction end that differs from germline. This chain joins TRBV7-8 and TRBJ2-5, with 9 bases matching TRBD1. Germline values: CDR1 SGHVS, CDR2 FQNEAQ. This CDR3 has 13 residues. The CDR3 DNA sequence: TGTGCCAGCAGCCTGGACAGGGGTGAGACCCAGTGCTTC. The encoded protein is CASSLDRGETQCF.

To note about this clonotype: A read error may explain this, as a much larger clone is one base away. This chain uses TRBV5-1 with TRBJ2-1; TRBD1 agrees at 8 bases. CDR1 and CDR2 from the germline V gene are SGHRS and YFSETQ. J lost 0 bases, V lost 5 bases, and 10 bases had no gene match. CDR3 length: 17 residues. This CDR3 is CASSYRTGGASYNEQFF. CDR3 coding DNA: TGCGCCAGCAGTTATAGAACAGGGGGAGCCTCCTACAATGAGCAGTTCTTC.

V and J are TRBV14 and TRBJ2-7, with 9 bases aligning to TRBD1. V was clipped by 5 bases and J by 4 bases; unmatched bases: 9. CDR3 length equals 15 residues. Germline V CDR1 and CDR2: SGHDN, FVKESK. This chain's CDR3 is CASSAPGQGQYEQYF. The CDR3 nucleotides read TGTGCCAGCAGCGCCCCGGGACAGGGTCAATACGAGCAGTACTTC.

The chain recombines TRBV5-4 with TRBJ2-6; TRBD2 matches 13 bases. J lost 0 bases, V lost 3 bases, and 3 bases had no gene match. Germline assignment: CDR1 SGHNT and CDR2 YYREEE (reference sequence). The CDR3 spans 18 residues. The CDR3 sequence: CASSWGTSGASGANVLTF. DNA for the CDR3: TGTGCCAGCAGCTGGGGGACTAGCGGGGCCTCTGGGGCCAACGTCCTGACTTTC.

This clonotype has only a few counts. J is TRBJ2-5 and V is TRBV6-2 or TRBV6-3; 7 positions match TRBD2. This CDR3 has 15 amino acids. The junction had 13 bases not matched to a gene; V was cut back by 6 bases and J by 6 bases. Germline CDR1 and CDR2: MNHEY and SVGEGT. The CDR3 spells CASSFSGEREKTQYF. As DNA, the CDR3 is TGTGCCAGCAGCTTTTCTGGGGAGCGGGAAAAGACCCAGTACTTC.

A word on this clonotype: This clone may be a read error of a much larger clone one base away. J is TRBJ2-7 and V is TRBV5-1, with D possibly being TRBD2 (5 bases). The CDR3 consists of 13 residues. From germline, CDR1 is SGHRS and CDR2 YFSETQ. Trimming took off 0 bases at V and 6 bases at J, with 10 bases between the two ends. CDR3 in DNA: TGCGCCAGCAGCTTGGGCATGGGGAGCGAGCAGTACTTC. Protein sequence: CASSLGMGSEQYF.

Ten or more counts support this clonotype. The J gene is TRBJ2-7, the V gene TRBV28; D gene unclear. The CDR3 has 13 amino acids. V was pared by 9 bases and J by 0 bases, with 12 bases between. CDR1 is MDHEN and CDR2 is SYDVKM in the germline V gene. CDR3 loop: CASTGLSSYEQYF. DNA for the CDR3: TGTGCCAGTACCGGGTTGAGCTCCTACGAGCAGTACTTC. Full variable domain (missing parts from reference TRBV28 and TRBJ2-7): DVKVTQSSRYLVKRTGEKVFLECVQDMDHENMFWYRQDPGLGLRLIYFSYDVKMKEKGDIPEGYSVSREKKERFSLILESASTNQTSMYLCASTGLSSYEQYFGPGTRLTVT.

The V gene is TRBV7-9, the J gene TRBJ2-5; no clear D. The CDR3 spans 13 residues. Germline lookup yields CDR1 SEHNR and CDR2 FQNEAQ (reference sequence). V lost 3 bases to trimming and J lost 3 bases, with 8 bases between them. CDR3: CASSLGSKETQYF. The CDR3 nucleotides are TGTGCCAGCAGCTTGGGCAGCAAAGAGACCCAGTACTTC.

This clonotype was seen many times. The chain has TRBV28 and TRBJ2-2; D gene ambiguous. Germline loops: CDR1 MDHEN, CDR2 SYDVKM. The V gene lost 5 bases and the J gene lost 1 base, with 8 bases spanning the gap. The CDR3 has 14 residues. CDR3: CASSADWNTGELFF. The CDR3 nucleotides are TGTGCCAGCAGTGCTGACTGGAACACCGGGGAGCTGTTTTTT.

This clonotype came up a few times. The chain couples TRBV27 to TRBJ2-6, with 8 nucleotides matching TRBD1. The V and J ends lost 4 bases and 1 base, in that order; junction bases with no gene match: 9. The CDR3 extends over 18 amino acids. CDR1 is MNHEY and CDR2 is SMNVEV in the germline V gene (reference sequence). DNA of the CDR3: TGTGCCAGCAGTTCATACTACCACAGGGGGTCTGGGGCCAACGTCCTGACTTTC. Amino acid sequence: CASSSYYHRGSGANVLTF.

Ten or more counts support this clonotype. The chain is built from TRBV2 and TRBJ2-7; D is perhaps TRBD2 (5 bases). Germline CDR1 is SNHLY and CDR2 is FYNNEI. Trimming removed 10 bases at V and 0 bases at J, with 13 bases between. The CDR3 contains 13 residues. The CDR3 bases are TGTGCCACTAGAGGGCGGAGCTCCTACGAGCAGTACTTC. This translates into CATRGRSSYEQYF.

The J gene is TRBJ1-2, the V gene TRBV9; D gene ambiguous. V lost 0 bases, J lost 4 bases, and 13 bases lay in between. The CDR3 consists of 15 residues. Germline V lookup: CDR1 SGDLS, CDR2 YYNGEE. CDR3 nucleotides: TGTGCCAGCAGCGTAGAAACCTCCCTAGGCTATGGCTACACCTTC. It translates to CASSVETSLGYGYTF.